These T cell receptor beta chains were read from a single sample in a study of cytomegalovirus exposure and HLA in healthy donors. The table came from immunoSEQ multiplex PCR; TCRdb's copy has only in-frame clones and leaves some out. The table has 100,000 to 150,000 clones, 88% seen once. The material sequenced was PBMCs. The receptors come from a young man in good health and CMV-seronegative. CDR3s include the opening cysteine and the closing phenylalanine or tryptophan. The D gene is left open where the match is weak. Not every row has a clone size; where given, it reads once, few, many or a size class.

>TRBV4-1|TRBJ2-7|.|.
CASSQSNSYEQYF
TGCGCCAGCAGCCAAAGCAATTCCTACGAGCAGTACTTC
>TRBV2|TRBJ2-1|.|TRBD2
CVLSSRTSASNEQFF
TGTGTCCTGAGCTCGAGGACTAGCGCTTCCAATGAGCAGTTCTTC
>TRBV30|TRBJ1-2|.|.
CAWSVAGDSEGYTF
TGTGCCTGGAGTGTGGCAGGGGATTCAGAGGGCTACACCTTC
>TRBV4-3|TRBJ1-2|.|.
CASSQDGAERIYGYTF
TGCGCCAGCAGCCAAGATGGGGCAGAGAGAATTTATGGCTACACCTTC
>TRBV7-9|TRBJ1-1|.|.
CASSLDGGDEAFF
TGTGCCAGCAGCTTAGACGGAGGCGATGAAGCTTTCTTT
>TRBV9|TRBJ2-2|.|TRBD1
CASTLTGGLGELFF
TGTGCCAGCACCCTGACAGGGGGCCTCGGGGAGCTGTTTTTT
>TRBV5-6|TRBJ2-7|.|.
CASSLGGAGNYEQYF
TGTGCCAGCAGCTTGGGAGGGGCGGGGAACTACGAGCAGTACTTC
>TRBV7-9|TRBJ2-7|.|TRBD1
CASSKTGLSYEQYF
TGTGCCAGCAGCAAGACAGGGCTTTCCTACGAGCAGTACTTC
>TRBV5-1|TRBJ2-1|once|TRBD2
CASSHFSGSVNEQFF
TGCGCCAGCAGCCACTTTAGCGGGTCGGTCAATGAGCAGTTCTTC
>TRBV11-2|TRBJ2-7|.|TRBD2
CASSPPIHAREAYEQYF
TGTGCCAGCAGCCCACCCATCCATGCGCGGGAGGCTTACGAGCAGTACTTC
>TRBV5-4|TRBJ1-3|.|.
CASSLAGSGNTIYF
TGTGCCAGCAGCTTGGCCGGCTCTGGAAACACCATATATTTT
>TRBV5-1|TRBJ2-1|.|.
CASSSTGAGNNEQFF
TGCGCCAGCAGCTCAACGGGAGCGGGTAACAATGAGCAGTTCTTC
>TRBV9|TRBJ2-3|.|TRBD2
CASSVVFGLAGEKDTQYF
TGTGCCAGCAGCGTAGTGTTCGGACTAGCGGGAGAGAAAGATACGCAGTATTTT
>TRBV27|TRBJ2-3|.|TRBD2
CASSPNPSGSPDTQYF
TGTGCCAGCAGTCCAAACCCTAGCGGGAGCCCAGATACGCAGTATTTT
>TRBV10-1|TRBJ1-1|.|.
CASRASGNTEAFF
TGCGCCAGCAGGGCCAGCGGAAACACTGAAGCTTTCTTT
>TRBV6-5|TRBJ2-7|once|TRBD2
CASSLGGSKNEQYF
TGTGCCAGCAGTTTGGGCGGGAGTAAAAACGAGCAGTACTTC
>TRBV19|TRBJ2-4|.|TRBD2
CASSSLRGLAYPNIQYF
TGTGCCAGTAGTAGCCTTCGGGGACTAGCGTATCCTAACATTCAGTACTTC
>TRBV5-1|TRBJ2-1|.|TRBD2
CASSPRGAGALYEQFF
TGCGCCAGCAGCCCCCGAGGAGCGGGAGCTCTATACGAGCAGTTCTTC
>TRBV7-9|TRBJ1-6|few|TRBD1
CASSSTGGDSPLHF
TGTGCCAGCAGCTCGACAGGGGGCGATTCACCCCTCCACTTT
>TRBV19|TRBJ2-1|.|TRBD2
CASSIFGAGVSNEQFF
TGTGCCAGTAGTATATTTGGGGCGGGAGTAAGCAATGAGCAGTTCTTC
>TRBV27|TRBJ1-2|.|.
CASSLSIQGFNGYTF
TGTGCCAGCAGTTTATCGATCCAGGGGTTCAATGGCTACACCTTC
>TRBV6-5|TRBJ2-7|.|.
CASSLGVAVHYEQYF
TGTGCCAGCAGCCTAGGGGTAGCGGTCCACTACGAGCAGTACTTC
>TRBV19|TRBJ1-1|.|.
CASSLQEGYTEAFF
TGTGCCAGTAGTCTCCAGGAGGGGTACACTGAAGCTTTCTTT
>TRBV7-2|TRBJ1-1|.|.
CASSWIAQNTEAFF
TGTGCCAGCAGCTGGATAGCGCAGAACACTGAAGCTTTCTTT